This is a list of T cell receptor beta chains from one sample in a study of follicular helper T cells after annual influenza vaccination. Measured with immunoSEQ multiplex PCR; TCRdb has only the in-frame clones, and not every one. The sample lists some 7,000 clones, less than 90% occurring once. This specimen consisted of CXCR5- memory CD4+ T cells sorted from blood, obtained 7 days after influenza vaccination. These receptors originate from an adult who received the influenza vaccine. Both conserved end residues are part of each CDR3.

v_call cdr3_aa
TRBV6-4 CASSDSGGKGYTF
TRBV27 CASSLEGGEKLFF
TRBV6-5 CASRSSGGFSYEQYF
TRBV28 CASSPPSSSGLEQFF
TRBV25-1 CASSEPNRGEAFF
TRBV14 CASSQDWDTQYF
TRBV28 CASRSPGVRNGELFF
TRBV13 CASSYRDREFSQYF
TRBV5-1 CASSLADRTGKTQYF
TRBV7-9 CASSLYNRGPTDTQYF
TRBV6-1 CASRDAGFQNQPQHF
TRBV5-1 CASSLATGSTDTQYF
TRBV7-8 CASSLKTGQQYF
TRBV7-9 CASSDPTPSTDTQYF
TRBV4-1 CASSPGRVRDRSSSPLHF
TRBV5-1 CASSLVAREGEKLFF
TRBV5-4 CASSRDLREGNTIYF
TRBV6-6 CASSQGTSGIYEQYF
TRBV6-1 CASTAAWGNQPQHF
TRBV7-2 CASSLRKLSGANVLTF
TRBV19 CASSQKGALAGVPYEQYF
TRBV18 CASSPTGTSGRNSYEQYF
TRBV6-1 CASSVSTSGRGESRYF
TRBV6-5 CASSRTTGGTEAFF
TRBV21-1 CASSKGGTNTEAFF
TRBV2 CASSEARANEQYF